This T cell receptor beta chain emerged from a study of blood T cells in healthy people across ages (dated by TCRdb to the mid-2010s). At the level of the whole study: Template switching captured roughly one uniquely barcoded TCR beta cDNA molecule per two T cells in model experiments. To track age-related changes in TCR beta repertoire diversity, the study relied on deep sequencing normalized with unique cDNA molecular identifiers. Four age groups were formed from the donors: young (average about 15 years), middle-aged (approximately 40), aged (around 68) and long-lived (about 75). Donors of different ages were randomly distributed across sequencing lanes to avoid experimental bias. Using the same blood draw, the study looked at two additional independent replicas of 1 million unique cDNA reads for two donors, one aged 18 to 30 and the other aged 80 or older. What the work shows at the level of the full study, not this receptor alone: The CMV infection status of donors was not known, potentially confounding age-related changes in expanded clonotypes. Total diversity estimates from one million sequenced T cells were considered lower bounds and underestimates. Because profiling used bulk unsorted PBMCs, naive and antigen-experienced compartments could not be compared conclusively. The percentage of naive T cells measured by flow cytometry correlated strongly with observed TCR beta diversity. As age increased, observed TCR beta diversity per million T cells dropped in a roughly linear way, and a significant reduction was already evident by age around 41. Compared with the aged group, the long-lived group had more naive CD4+ T cells, fewer expanded clones and increased TCR diversity, suggesting age selection.

Systemically healthy Caucasian individuals from Russia, some 36 in total and aged about 6 to 90 years, were included as donors. Each donor gave 8 to 10 milliliters of peripheral blood, collected into EDTA-treated Vacutainer tubes. Ficoll-Paque density-gradient centrifugation was used to isolate PBMCs, with at least 6 million per sample. Total RNA, at least 6 micrograms per sample, was extracted from PBMCs with Trizol reagent. For every donor, flow cytometry on a PBMC aliquot measured the percentage of naive CD45RAhigh/CD27high T cells. Points on this clonotype: Its antigen is not yet known. No quality values exist for individual bases; no much larger clone is one base distant.

The library was produced with 5' RACE. Sequencing relied on an Illumina HiSeq 2500. A second 7 to 11 cycle PCR used a sample-barcoded 5' primer and a J-beta primer mix. Each TCR beta cDNA molecule received a unique molecular identifier from a template-switch 5' adaptor carrying 12 random nucleotides. Each sample yielded at least 3 million CDR3-containing paired-end reads. All of the RNA was converted into first-strand cDNA using the Mint cDNA synthesis kit, with a TRBC-specific oligonucleotide serving as the primer. After uracil-DNA glycosylase treatment, a first 18-cycle PCR used universal primers M1SS and BC2_uni_R on all cDNA. For the original study's pipeline: For normalization, 1 million high-quality reads were randomly selected from each sample, with every read carrying a distinct molecular identifier. Instead of being binned into consensus sequences, reads that shared molecular identifiers were thrown out. CDR3 identification, clonotype clustering and error correction used MiTCR with a Q25 quality threshold and the strictest error-elimination algorithm. A nonparametric unseen species model with Euler transformation was used to estimate lower-bound total TCR beta diversity. TCRdb trimmed the raw reads at Q25, called clones with MiXCR and kept productive beta chains. Rows with one shared CDR3 protein collapse into an entry with the most common genes and DNA. These V and J calls derive from TCRdb rather than the authors' analysis. Within this sample are about 780,000 distinct CDR3 sequences, with 46% of them counted one time only. In total, the top ten clones hold around 18% of the sample.

The receptor was isolated from a man at least 80 years old in good health. The sequencing sample was made of blood.

CDR3 region: CASSLALSDRGNEQFF. The DNA sequence follows: TGTGCCAGCAGTTTAGCGCTTAGTGACAGGGGCAATGAGCAGTTCTTC. This receptor chain uses TRBV12-3 or TRBV12-4 and TRBJ2-1; TRBD1 aligns with 8 central bases. At the junction V is shortened by 0 bases and J by 6 bases; bases outside the gene matches: 7. CDR3 length: 16 amino acids, cysteine to phenylalanine. Only the CDR3 portion is preserved as DNA: 48 bases, with reading frame beginning at the first base.